This TCR beta chain came from a study of blood T cell repertoires in COVID-19. TCRdb keeps only in-frame clones here, not all; method: immunoSEQ multiplex PCR. The sample lists tens of thousands of clones, around 90% occurring once. Germline V gene lookup returns CDR1 LNHDA and CDR2 SQIVND (reference sequence). Trimming took off 5 bases at V and 1 base at J, with 6 bases between the two ends. The CDR3 has 13 amino acids. Specimen: peripheral blood. The sequence was collected from a human donor in a cohort sampled during active COVID-19. The V and J genes are TRBV19 and TRBJ2-1; D not certain. The CDR3 nucleotides are TGTGCCAGTAGTTCCCTATCCTACAATGAGCAGTTCTTC. This codes for CASSSLSYNEQFF.